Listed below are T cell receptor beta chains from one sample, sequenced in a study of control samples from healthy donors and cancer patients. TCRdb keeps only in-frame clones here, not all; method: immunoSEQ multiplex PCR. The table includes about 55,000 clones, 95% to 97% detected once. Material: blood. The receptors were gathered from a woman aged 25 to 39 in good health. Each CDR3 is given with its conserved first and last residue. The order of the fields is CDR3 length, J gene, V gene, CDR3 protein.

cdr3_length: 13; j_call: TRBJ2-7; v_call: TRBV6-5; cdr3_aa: CASSYGTGYEQYF
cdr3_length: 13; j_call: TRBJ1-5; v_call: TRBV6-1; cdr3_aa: CASSENRNQPQHF
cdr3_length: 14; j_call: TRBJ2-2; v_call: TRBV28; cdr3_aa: CASSLGANTGELFF
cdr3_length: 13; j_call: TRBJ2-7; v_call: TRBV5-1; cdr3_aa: CASSLEGAYEQYF
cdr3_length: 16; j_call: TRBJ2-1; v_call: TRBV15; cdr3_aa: CATSRGRLAGGYEQFF
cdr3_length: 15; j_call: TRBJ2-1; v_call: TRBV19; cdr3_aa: CASSTGTISYNEQFF
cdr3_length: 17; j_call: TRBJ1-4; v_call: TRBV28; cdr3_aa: CASRSPGTTGGDEKLFF
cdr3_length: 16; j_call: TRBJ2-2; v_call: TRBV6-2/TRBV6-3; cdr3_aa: CASSSGTSSHTGELFF
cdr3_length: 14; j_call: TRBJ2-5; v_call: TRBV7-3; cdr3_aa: CASSPLSGSQTQYF
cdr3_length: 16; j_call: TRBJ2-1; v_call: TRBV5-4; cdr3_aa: CASSLVAGLSYNEQFF
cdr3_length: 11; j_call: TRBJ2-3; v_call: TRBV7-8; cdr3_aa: CASSLQDTQYF
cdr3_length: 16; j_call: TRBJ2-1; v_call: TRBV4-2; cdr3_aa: CASSQEYGRGYNEQFF
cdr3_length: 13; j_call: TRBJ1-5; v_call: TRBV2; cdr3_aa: CASSEWTHQPQHF
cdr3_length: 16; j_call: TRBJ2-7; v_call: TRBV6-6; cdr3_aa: CASSHPPREGVYEQYF
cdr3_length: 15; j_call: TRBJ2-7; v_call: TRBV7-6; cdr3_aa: CASSLAPTVSYEQYF
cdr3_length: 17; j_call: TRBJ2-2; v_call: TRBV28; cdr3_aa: CASSPTGTVLGTGELFF
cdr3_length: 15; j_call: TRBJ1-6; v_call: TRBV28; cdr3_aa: CASSFLDRSTSPLHF
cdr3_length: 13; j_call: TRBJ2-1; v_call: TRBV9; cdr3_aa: CASSVGSYNEQFF
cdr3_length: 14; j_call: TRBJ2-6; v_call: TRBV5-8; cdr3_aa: CASNQASGANVLTF
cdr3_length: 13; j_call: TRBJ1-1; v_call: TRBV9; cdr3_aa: CASSVQGDTEAFF
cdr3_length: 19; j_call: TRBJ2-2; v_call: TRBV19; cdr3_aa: CASSPTRRQGITNTGELFF
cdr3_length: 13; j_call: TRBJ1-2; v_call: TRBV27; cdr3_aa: CASSHRTNYGYTF
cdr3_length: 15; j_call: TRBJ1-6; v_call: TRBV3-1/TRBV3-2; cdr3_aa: CASSRKGTGDSPLHF
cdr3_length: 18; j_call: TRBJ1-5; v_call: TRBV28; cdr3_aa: CASSLPLTGAFSNQPQHF
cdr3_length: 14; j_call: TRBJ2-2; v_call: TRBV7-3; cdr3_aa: CASSSVGATGELFF
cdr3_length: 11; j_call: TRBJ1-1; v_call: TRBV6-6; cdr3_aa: CASSYTTEAFF
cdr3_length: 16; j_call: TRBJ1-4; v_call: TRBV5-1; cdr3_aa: CASSPNALDNNEKLFF
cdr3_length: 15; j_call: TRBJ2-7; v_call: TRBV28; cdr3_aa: CASSLGLADPYEQYF
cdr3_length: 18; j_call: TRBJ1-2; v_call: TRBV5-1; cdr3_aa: CASSFGLGLREYNYGYTF
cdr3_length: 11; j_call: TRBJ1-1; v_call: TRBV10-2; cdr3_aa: CASSELDEAFF
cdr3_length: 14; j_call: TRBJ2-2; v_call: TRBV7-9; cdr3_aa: CASSIRQGAGELFF
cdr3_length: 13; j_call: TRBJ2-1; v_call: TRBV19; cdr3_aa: CASRNGGVNEQFF
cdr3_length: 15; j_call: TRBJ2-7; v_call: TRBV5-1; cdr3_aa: CASRTGGLASDEQYF
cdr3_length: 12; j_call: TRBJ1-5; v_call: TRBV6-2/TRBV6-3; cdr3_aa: CASSYSRGLQHF
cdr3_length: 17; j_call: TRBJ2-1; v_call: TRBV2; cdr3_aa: CASSEGAAGVPYNEQFF
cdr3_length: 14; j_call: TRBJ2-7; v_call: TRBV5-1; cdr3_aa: CASSSGTIAREQYF
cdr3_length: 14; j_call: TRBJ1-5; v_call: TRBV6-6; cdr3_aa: CASSFTDSNQPQHF
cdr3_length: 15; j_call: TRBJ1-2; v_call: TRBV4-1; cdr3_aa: CASSHAAQGNYGYTF
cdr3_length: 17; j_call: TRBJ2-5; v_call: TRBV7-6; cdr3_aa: CASSLELAGASQETQYF
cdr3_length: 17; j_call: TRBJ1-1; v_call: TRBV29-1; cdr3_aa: CSVVAAEDLNVNTEAFF
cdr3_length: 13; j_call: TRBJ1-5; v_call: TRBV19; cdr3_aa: CASSSTDNQPQHF
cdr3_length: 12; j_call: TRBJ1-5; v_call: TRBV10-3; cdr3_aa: CAISEPGQPQHF
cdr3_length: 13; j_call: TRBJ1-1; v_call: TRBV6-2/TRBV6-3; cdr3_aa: CASSYTENTEAFF
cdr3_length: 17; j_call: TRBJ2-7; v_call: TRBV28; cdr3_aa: CASSAPPSVSGLDEQYF
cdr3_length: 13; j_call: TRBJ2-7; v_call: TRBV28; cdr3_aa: CASSPTVSYEQYF
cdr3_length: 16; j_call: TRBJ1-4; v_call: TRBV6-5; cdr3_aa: CASSYRATATDEKLFF
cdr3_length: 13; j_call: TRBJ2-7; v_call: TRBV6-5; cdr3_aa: CATVRTDLYEQYF
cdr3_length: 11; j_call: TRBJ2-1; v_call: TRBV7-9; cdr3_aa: CGIGQDNEQFF
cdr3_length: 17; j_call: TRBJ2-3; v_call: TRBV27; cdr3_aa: CASSSTPTSGSIDTQYF
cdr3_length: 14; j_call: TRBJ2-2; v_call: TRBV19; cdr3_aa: CASSMQVSTGELFF
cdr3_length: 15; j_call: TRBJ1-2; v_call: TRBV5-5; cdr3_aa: CASSLGQGASYGYTF
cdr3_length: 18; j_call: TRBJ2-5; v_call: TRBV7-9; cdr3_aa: CASSSIPGLAGLYETQYF
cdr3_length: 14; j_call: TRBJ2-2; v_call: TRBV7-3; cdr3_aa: CASSLEVAGGELFF
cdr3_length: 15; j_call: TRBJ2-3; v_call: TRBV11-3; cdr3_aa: CASSLGTSGTDTQYF
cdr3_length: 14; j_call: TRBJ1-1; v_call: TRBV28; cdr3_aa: CASSWTGGWTEAFF
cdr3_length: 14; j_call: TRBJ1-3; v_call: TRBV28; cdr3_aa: CASVSPGSGNTIYF